These T cell receptor beta chains were read from a single sample in a study of identical twins. One entry per CDR3 protein results from TCRdb running MiXCR on the 5' RACE reads. The sample contains 250,000 or so distinct CDR3 sequences, approximately 11% of which appear only once. Separately, the same data were catalogued under a study of yellow fever vaccine responses in identical twins.

Sequencing was carried out using memory (CD45RO+) T cells sorted from blood. Source of these receptors: a woman aged 18 to 35 in good health. The CDR3 runs from the conserved cysteine through the conserved F or W. The order of the fields is D gene, clone size, J gene, V gene, CDR3 protein, CDR3 DNA. A D gene is named only where the DNA matches it firmly. Part of the rows lack a size; the others show once, few, many or a class for expanded clones.

d_gene: NA; abundance: NA; j_gene: TRBJ2-1; v_gene: TRBV7-2; CDR3aa: CASSLASTYNEQFF; CDR3nt: TGTGCCAGCAGCTTAGCGTCAACCTACAATGAGCAGTTCTTC
d_gene: NA; abundance: few; j_gene: TRBJ2-7; v_gene: TRBV5-8; CDR3aa: CASSSAGTVYYEQYF; CDR3nt: TGTGCCAGCAGCTCAGCCGGGACGGTATACTACGAGCAGTACTTC
d_gene: TRBD1; abundance: NA; j_gene: TRBJ2-1; v_gene: TRBV6-1; CDR3aa: CASSRDRVQNEQFF; CDR3nt: TGTGCCAGCAGCCGGGACAGGGTTCAGAATGAGCAGTTCTTC
d_gene: TRBD2; abundance: NA; j_gene: TRBJ2-1; v_gene: TRBV7-2; CDR3aa: CASSSQLAGGEQFF; CDR3nt: TGTGCCAGCAGCTCTCAGCTAGCGGGAGGTGAGCAGTTCTTC
d_gene: TRBD2; abundance: few; j_gene: TRBJ2-1; v_gene: TRBV20-1; CDR3aa: CSARLGLAGGYNEQFF; CDR3nt: TGCAGTGCGAGACTAGGGCTAGCGGGAGGGTACAATGAGCAGTTCTTC
d_gene: TRBD2; abundance: NA; j_gene: TRBJ2-3; v_gene: TRBV28; CDR3aa: CASSPSGKTDTQYF; CDR3nt: TGTGCCAGCAGTCCCAGCGGGAAGACAGATACGCAGTATTTT
d_gene: NA; abundance: NA; j_gene: TRBJ2-5; v_gene: TRBV28; CDR3aa: CASSLLGSKETQYF; CDR3nt: TGTGCCAGCAGTTTACTCGGTAGCAAAGAGACCCAGTACTTC
d_gene: TRBD2; abundance: many; j_gene: TRBJ2-3; v_gene: TRBV9; CDR3aa: CASSVALAGGQGDTQYF; CDR3nt: TGTGCCAGCAGCGTAGCTCTAGCGGGGGGCCAAGGAGATACGCAGTATTTT
d_gene: TRBD2; abundance: few; j_gene: TRBJ2-4; v_gene: TRBV7-2; CDR3aa: CASSLLAGGLAKNIQYF; CDR3nt: TGTGCCAGCAGCTTACTAGCGGGGGGGCTGGCCAAAAACATTCAGTACTTC
d_gene: TRBD2; abundance: NA; j_gene: TRBJ2-1; v_gene: TRBV27; CDR3aa: CASLRPLAGSYNEQFF; CDR3nt: TGTGCCAGCCTCAGGCCTCTAGCGGGGTCCTACAATGAGCAGTTCTTC
d_gene: NA; abundance: NA; j_gene: TRBJ2-7; v_gene: TRBV20-1; CDR3aa: CSASAVTASYEQYF; CDR3nt: TGCAGTGCTAGTGCGGTCACGGCCTCCTACGAGCAGTACTTC
d_gene: NA; abundance: few; j_gene: TRBJ1-4; v_gene: TRBV5-8; CDR3aa: CASSTTGFLNEKLFF; CDR3nt: TGTGCCAGCAGCACTACAGGCTTCCTTAATGAAAAACTGTTTTTT
d_gene: NA; abundance: NA; j_gene: TRBJ2-7; v_gene: TRBV7-2; CDR3aa: CASSLEVGEQYF; CDR3nt: TGTGCCAGCAGCTTAGAGGTAGGCGAGCAGTACTTC
d_gene: TRBD2; abundance: few; j_gene: TRBJ2-1; v_gene: TRBV6-2/TRBV6-3; CDR3aa: CASAGLAGGNEQFF; CDR3nt: TGTGCCAGCGCTGGACTAGCGGGGGGAAATGAGCAGTTCTTC
d_gene: NA; abundance: few; j_gene: TRBJ2-1; v_gene: TRBV6-2/TRBV6-3; CDR3aa: CASSHYPTKVDNEQFF; CDR3nt: TGTGCCAGCAGTCACTATCCAACAAAGGTCGACAATGAGCAGTTCTTC
d_gene: TRBD2; abundance: NA; j_gene: TRBJ2-7; v_gene: TRBV11-2; CDR3aa: CASSLKLPSGSAYEQYF; CDR3nt: TGTGCCAGCAGCTTAAAATTGCCCAGCGGGAGTGCCTACGAGCAGTACTTC
d_gene: NA; abundance: few; j_gene: TRBJ2-1; v_gene: TRBV12-3/TRBV12-4; CDR3aa: CASSGRGVRFF; CDR3nt: TGTGCCAGCAGTGGCAGGGGGGTCCGGTTCTTC
d_gene: NA; abundance: few; j_gene: TRBJ1-2; v_gene: TRBV20-1; CDR3aa: CSARGKANYGYTF; CDR3nt: TGCAGTGCTAGAGGAAAGGCGAACTATGGCTACACCTTC
d_gene: TRBD1; abundance: few; j_gene: TRBJ1-5; v_gene: TRBV6-5; CDR3aa: CASSYSGQAGHPQHF; CDR3nt: TGTGCCAGCAGTTACTCCGGACAGGCAGGTCATCCCCAGCATTTT
d_gene: NA; abundance: NA; j_gene: TRBJ2-7; v_gene: TRBV6-5; CDR3aa: CASSYRDGHEQYF; CDR3nt: TGTGCCAGCAGTTACCGGGACGGCCACGAGCAGTACTTC
d_gene: NA; abundance: NA; j_gene: TRBJ2-2; v_gene: TRBV28; CDR3aa: CASSLSWGADTGELFF; CDR3nt: TGTGCCAGCAGTTTATCTTGGGGGGCCGACACCGGGGAGCTGTTTTTT
d_gene: TRBD1; abundance: many; j_gene: TRBJ2-2; v_gene: TRBV6-4; CDR3aa: CASSDSSGQGSGELFF; CDR3nt: TGTGCCAGCAGTGACTCCTCGGGACAGGGGTCCGGGGAGCTGTTTTTT
d_gene: TRBD1; abundance: few; j_gene: TRBJ2-7; v_gene: TRBV12-3/TRBV12-4; CDR3aa: CASSLTGGGFEQYF; CDR3nt: TGTGCCAGCAGTTTGACAGGGGGCGGATTCGAGCAGTACTTC
d_gene: TRBD1; abundance: NA; j_gene: TRBJ2-5; v_gene: TRBV9; CDR3aa: CASSVATGGKETQYF; CDR3nt: TGTGCCAGCAGCGTTGCGACAGGGGGAAAAGAGACCCAGTACTTC
d_gene: NA; abundance: few; j_gene: TRBJ1-1; v_gene: TRBV5-1; CDR3aa: CASSLASRQNTEAFF; CDR3nt: TGCGCCAGCAGCTTGGCCAGTCGGCAGAACACTGAAGCTTTCTTT
d_gene: TRBD2; abundance: few; j_gene: TRBJ2-4; v_gene: TRBV7-9; CDR3aa: CASSLGRSSGKNIQYF; CDR3nt: TGTGCCAGCAGCTTAGGGAGATCTAGCGGCAAAAACATTCAGTACTTC
d_gene: NA; abundance: once; j_gene: TRBJ1-3; v_gene: TRBV7-9; CDR3aa: CASSLPFSGNTIYF; CDR3nt: TGTGCCAGCAGCTTACCGTTCTCTGGAAACACCATATATTTT
d_gene: NA; abundance: many; j_gene: TRBJ2-2; v_gene: TRBV7-9; CDR3aa: CASSPKAGSNTGELFF; CDR3nt: TGTGCCAGCAGCCCTAAAGCAGGGAGTAACACCGGGGAGCTGTTTTTT
d_gene: NA; abundance: once; j_gene: TRBJ2-6; v_gene: TRBV24-1; CDR3aa: CATSDPPGTGSNVLTF; CDR3nt: TGTGCCACCAGTGATCCGCCGGGAACTGGGTCCAACGTCCTGACTTTC